The next 4 T cell receptor beta chains were all read from a single sample in a study of blood T cell repertoires in COVID-19. The table came from immunoSEQ multiplex PCR; TCRdb's copy has only in-frame clones and leaves some out. The data show more than 250,000 clones, 70% to 90% seen once. The sequencing sample was made of peripheral blood. The source of these receptors is a human donor in a cohort sampled during active COVID-19.

The chain links TRBV3-1 (or the pseudogene TRBV3-2) to TRBJ2-7; TRBD2 might be the D (6 bases). The ends were cut back, 4 bases at V and 3 bases at J, with 19 bases in the middle. The CDR3 has 16 residues. In germline, CDR1 is LGHDT, CDR2 YNNKEL (reference sequence). CDR3 sequence (DNA): TGTGCCAGCAGCCGCACCCAATGGGGGGTTCGCTACGAGCAGTACTTC. This gives the protein CASSRTQWGVRYEQYF.

The rearrangement joins TRBV15 to TRBJ1-4; 10 positions agree with TRBD1. J was trimmed by 8 bases and V by 3 bases; bases with no gene match: 3. This CDR3 is 14 amino acids long. CDR1 and CDR2 from the germline V gene are LNHNV and YYDKDF (reference sequence). Here the CDR3 reads CATSRDRGEEKLFF. CDR3 sequence (DNA): TGTGCCACCAGCAGGGACAGGGGGGAGGAAAAACTGTTTTTT.

V is TRBV4-2 and J is TRBJ2-1; 10 positions agree with TRBD2. CDR1 and CDR2 (germline): LGHNA, YNFKEQ. The CDR3 runs 16 residues. V dropped 3 bases and J dropped 2; count of bases not matched to a gene: 4. CDR3 bases: TGTGCCAGCAGCCAGACAGCGGGAGGGCCCTACAATGAGCAGTTCTTC. It yields the protein CASSQTAGGPYNEQFF.

This clone was counted a single time. The chain uses TRBV4-3 and TRBJ2-7; 8 bases align to TRBD1. CDR1 and CDR2 from the germline V gene are LGHNA and YSLEER. J lost 7 bases, V lost 0 bases, and 8 bases had no gene match. The CDR3 is 15 amino acids. The CDR3 DNA follows: TGCGCCAGCAGCCAAGAACGACAGGGGTCGGCGGAGCAGTACTTC. Translating gives CASSQERQGSAEQYF.